Each of the 29 T cell receptor beta chains below was sequenced from the same sample in a study of T-cell memory formation after mild COVID-19. Each CDR3 protein is one row after TCRdb ran MiXCR on the 5' RACE reads. The table records some 450,000 distinct CDR3 sequences, around 20% of them present only once. The sequenced material came from PBMCs or a T cell subset sorted from them (not recorded which). The receptor set was obtained from an adult woman who had mild COVID-19 (a few samples of this study predate the infection). Cell type and time point are not known.

On this clonotype: A much more abundant neighbour one base away suggests this may be a read error. V gene TRBV12-3 or TRBV12-4 combines with J gene TRBJ1-5; a possible D gene is TRBD1 (5 bases). V lost 3 bases, J lost 2 bases, and 8 bases lay in between. The CDR3 covers 14 residues. CDR3 DNA: TGTGCCAGCAGTTTTTGGGGGGGCAATCAGCCCCAGCATTTT. Translating gives CASSFWGGNQPQHF.

The chain is built from TRBV4-1 and TRBJ2-7, with 9 nucleotides matching TRBD1. The CDR3 covers 16 residues. Losses at the gene ends were 4 bases for V and 2 bases for J; bases not matched to a gene: 9. Germline V CDR1 and CDR2: MGHRA, YSYEKL. Here the CDR3 DNA reads TGCGCCAGCAGCCCTTACCCCGGGACAGGGACCTACGAGCAGTACTTC. This translates into CASSPYPGTGTYEQYF.

The gene calls are TRBV12-3 or TRBV12-4 and TRBJ1-1, with D hard to call. The ends were cut back, 6 bases at V and 1 base at J, with 6 bases in the middle. The CDR3 is made up of 12 amino acids. In DNA, the CDR3 is TGTGCCAGCAGCAACCCGAACACTGAAGCTTTCTTT. It codes for CASSNPNTEAFF.

This clonotype was found a few times. The V call is TRBV7-9, the J call TRBJ2-1; unclear D gene. V shed 5 bases and J shed 5 bases, with 16 bases lying between them. The germline gives CDR1 SEHNR, CDR2 FQNEAQ (reference sequence). The CDR3 totals 15 residues. CDR3 loop: CASSPSRVGHNEQFF. The CDR3 DNA reads as TGTGCCAGCAGCCCCTCGAGAGTAGGGCACAATGAGCAGTTCTTC.

For this clonotype: The junction and the germline gene differ at one end; a read error may be behind it. V gene TRBV5-1 combines with J gene TRBJ2-2; TRBD1 agrees at 7 bases. CDR3 length: 15 amino acids. CDR1 is SGHRS and CDR2 is YFSETQ in the germline V gene. CDR3 protein: CASSPGTVNTGEPFF. CDR3 DNA: TGCGCCAGCAGCCCAGGGACAGTGAACACCGGGGAGCCGTTTTTT.

This clonotype was counted a few times. The chain uses TRBV12-3 or TRBV12-4 and TRBJ2-1, with D maybe TRBD2 (6 bases). V lost 6 bases and J lost 6, with 15 bases in between. The CDR3 length is 14 residues. Written as DNA, the CDR3 is TGTGCCAGCAGGTGGGCCGAGGGAGGCAATGAGCAGTTCTTC. Amino acids: CASRWAEGGNEQFF.

This clonotype came up a few times. CDR3 DNA: TGTGCCAGCAGCTCTACGGTCGGTTTAGCGGGAGGTACCCTCTTGACCCAGTACTTC. Protein sequence: CASSSTVGLAGGTLLTQYF. This chain joins TRBV7-8 and TRBJ2-5; 10 bases fit TRBD2. This CDR3 spans 19 amino acids. Germline V gene sequence: CDR1 SGHVS, CDR2 FQNEAQ. Trimming removed 4 bases from V and 7 bases from J; junction bases left unmatched: 21.

At least ten counts were recorded for this clonotype. The chain carries TRBV5-1 and TRBJ1-4; 7 bases line up with TRBD1. From germline, CDR1 is SGHRS and CDR2 YFSETQ. This CDR3 has 14 amino acids. V shed 4 bases, J shed 8 bases, and the junction held 8 bases outside the gene matches. The CDR3 DNA is TGCGCCAGCAGCCACTCCGGGACAGAGGAAAAACTGTTTTTT. This sequence encodes CASSHSGTEEKLFF.

This clonotype came up a few times. The chain employs TRBV12-3 or TRBV12-4 and TRBJ2-1, with D possibly TRBD1 on 6 matching bases. The V and J ends lost 5 bases and 1 base respectively, with 9 bases between them. This CDR3 has 14 amino acids. The CDR3 coding sequence is TGTGCCAGCAGTCAGCAGGGGTCCTACAATGAGCAGTTCTTC. Translation gives CASSQQGSYNEQFF.

This clonotype was seen more than once but under ten times. The V gene is TRBV5-1, the J gene TRBJ2-7; 9 positions match TRBD2. J gave up 3 bases and V 3 bases, and 4 bases lay outside the gene matches. The CDR3 has 14 residues. From germline, CDR1 is SGHRS and CDR2 YFSETQ. The CDR3 DNA sequence: TGCGCCAGCAGCTCTAGCGGGATGGACTACGAGCAGTACTTC. Protein sequence: CASSSSGMDYEQYF.

In this sample, this clonotype turned up a few times. V usage is TRBV5-1 and J usage is TRBJ2-3, with 8 bases that match TRBD1. With V trimmed by 3 bases and J by 4 bases, 7 bases remained unmatched. The CDR3 loop spans 15 amino acids. Germline CDR1 reads SGHRS; CDR2 reads YFSETQ. CDR3 sequence reads: CASSSQGAGPDTQYF. CDR3 nucleotide sequence: TGCGCCAGCAGCTCCCAGGGGGCAGGACCAGATACGCAGTATTTT.

This clonotype was recorded a few times. The chain joins TRBV7-9 to TRBJ2-7; no firm D call. Trimming removed 2 bases at V and 10 bases at J, with 15 bases between. The CDR3 is 13 amino acids. Per germline, CDR1 SEHNR and CDR2 FQNEAQ (reference sequence). The CDR3 reads CASSLYTNRPQYF. Written as DNA, the CDR3 is TGTGCCAGCAGCTTATATACCAATCGTCCACAGTACTTC.

The sample holds a few counts of this clonotype. This rearrangement joins TRBV20-1 to TRBJ2-3; maybe TRBD2 (7 bases). V was shortened by 5 bases and J by 1 base, with 16 bases between the two germline ends. This CDR3 is 15 amino acids long. Germline CDR1 is DFQATT and CDR2 is SNEGSKA (reference sequence). The DNA of the CDR3 is TGCAGTGCTCCCCCTGGGGGGGCTCGCACAGATACGCAGTATTTT. It translates to CSAPPGGARTDTQYF.

This clonotype appeared a few times. The chain recombines TRBV7-2 with TRBJ2-3, with 8 bases that match TRBD2. Losses at the gene ends were 5 bases for V and 4 bases for J; bases not matched to a gene: 8. This CDR3 region has 15 residues. Per the germline V gene, CDR1 is SGHTA and CDR2 is FQGNSA. In DNA form, the CDR3 reads TGTGCCAGCAGCCCGGGACTAGTGCGGGCAGATACGCAGTATTTT. Encoded protein: CASSPGLVRADTQYF.

The chain links TRBV5-1 to TRBJ2-1; D is ambiguous. Deletions cut 0 bases from V and 0 bases from J, with 16 bases between. Germline CDR1 and CDR2: SGHRS and YFSETQ. CDR3 length: 18 residues. CDR3 amino acids: CASSLGQRAWSSYNEQFF. DNA of the CDR3: TGCGCCAGCAGCTTGGGGCAGAGAGCCTGGAGCTCCTACAATGAGCAGTTCTTC.

The chain recombines TRBV24-1 with TRBJ2-3; D unclear. The CDR3 contains 12 residues. Germline V gives CDR1 KGHDR, CDR2 SFDVKD. Trimming pared 9 bases from V and 0 bases from J, leaving 6 bases between. CDR3 residues: CATSSSTDTQYF. The DNA of the CDR3 is TGTGCCACCTCGTCGAGCACAGATACGCAGTATTTT.

A few counts support this clonotype. The chain couples TRBV19 to TRBJ2-1, with 13 bases identical to TRBD2. There are 14 residues in the CDR3. The J segment lost 4 bases and the V segment lost 10 bases, leaving 4 bases of the junction unmatched. Germline V lookup: CDR1 LNHDA, CDR2 SQIVND (reference sequence). The CDR3 bases are TGTGCCACCCAGACTAGCGGGAGGTACAATGAGCAGTTCTTC. This encodes CATQTSGRYNEQFF.

The chain combines TRBV24-1 with TRBJ2-5, with a tentative D call TRBD2 (5 bases). There are 13 residues in the CDR3. Germline V gene data show CDR1 as KGHDR and CDR2 as SFDVKD. Deletions cut 5 bases from V and 5 bases from J, with 11 bases between. The CDR3 loop is CATSGGLSETQYF. DNA for the CDR3: TGTGCCACCAGTGGCGGACTGTCGGAGACCCAGTACTTC.

The V call is TRBV5-6, the J call TRBJ2-7; D is possibly TRBD2 (7 bases). This CDR3 is built from 15 residues. Germline V gene lookup returns CDR1 SGHDT and CDR2 YYEEEE. Trimming removed 4 bases from V and 2 bases from J, with 16 bases in between. CDR3: CASSPRGARAYEQYF. For the CDR3, the DNA is TGTGCCAGCAGCCCCCGGGGGGCGAGGGCCTACGAGCAGTACTTC.

The chain carries TRBV10-3 and TRBJ1-1; 12 nucleotides line up with TRBD1. This CDR3 comprises 13 residues. The trim removed 6 bases at V and 8 bases at J, leaving 4 bases unmatched. Germline CDR1 and CDR2: ENHRY and SYGVKD. The CDR3 coding sequence is TGTGCCATCAGGGGACAGGGGGCCGCCGAAGCTTTCTTT. Residues: CAIRGQGAAEAFF.

The CDR3 here is CASLTVDGYTF. CDR3 nucleotides: TGTGCCAGTCTGACAGTAGATGGCTACACCTTC. This sequence joins TRBV12-3 or TRBV12-4 and TRBJ1-2; possibly TRBD1 for D (5 bases). The ends were cut back, 9 bases at V and 6 bases at J, with 11 bases in the middle. The CDR3 contains 11 residues.

In this sample, this clonotype turned up a few times. The genes are TRBV5-1 and TRBJ1-5; D is ambiguous. CDR3 size: 14 residues. V lost 5 bases to trimming and J lost 0 bases, with 9 bases between them. Germline values: CDR1 SGHRS, CDR2 YFSETQ. DNA of the CDR3: TGCGCCAGCAGGGAAGGAATTAGCAATCAGCCCCAGCATTTT. Translating it yields CASREGISNQPQHF.

This chain uses TRBV18 with TRBJ2-5, with D hard to call. Deletions cut 0 bases from V and 5 bases from J, with 4 bases between. Germline values: CDR1 KGHSH, CDR2 LQKENI. The CDR3 is 12 amino acids. For the CDR3, the DNA is TGTGCCAGCTCACCACCGCTCGAGACCCAGTACTTC. This gives the protein CASSPPLETQYF. Together with reference TRBV18 and TRBJ2-5, the CDR3 gives the full variable domain: NAGVMQNPRHLVRRRGQEARLRCSPMKGHSHVYWYRQLPEEGLKFMVYLQKENIIDESGMPKERFSAEFPKEGPSILRIQQVVRGDSAAYFCASSPPLETQYFGPGTRLLVL.

The genes are TRBV7-9 and TRBJ2-7, with TRBD2 matching 7 bases. This CDR3 is built from 15 residues. The germline V gene encodes CDR1 SEHNR and CDR2 FQNEAQ (reference sequence). Trimming took 5 bases from V and 2 from J; bases not matched to a gene: 9. The CDR3 DNA is TGTGCCAGCAGCACGTCTAGCGGAACCACCTACGAGCAGTACTTC. Encoded protein: CASSTSSGTTYEQYF.

There are many counts of this clonotype. This sequence joins TRBV20-1 and TRBJ1-2; D call uncertain. Germline CDR1 DFQATT, CDR2 SNEGSKA (reference sequence). Trimming shortened V by 5 bases and J by 6 bases, and 13 bases separated the two germline ends. The length of the CDR3 is 12 residues. The CDR3 is CSAPTAEDGYTF. The CDR3 nucleotides read TGCAGTGCTCCCACAGCTGAGGATGGCTACACCTTC.

This clonotype was detected a few times. The chain joins TRBV15 to TRBJ1-2; 7 bases are shared with TRBD1. The CDR3 covers 13 residues. Germline V gene data show CDR1 as LNHNV and CDR2 as YYDKDF (reference sequence). Trimming at V came to 5 bases and at J to 2 bases, leaving 2 bases not matched to a gene. The CDR3 DNA reads as TGTGCCACCAGCGGGGGACAGAACTATGGCTACACCTTC. Translation: CATSGGQNYGYTF.

The V call is TRBV7-2, the J call TRBJ2-7; 9 bases map to TRBD2. V lost 2 bases to trimming and J lost 3 bases; unmatched junction nucleotides: 14. CDR1 and CDR2 (germline): SGHTA, FQGNSA. The CDR3 sequence is 18 residues long. CDR3 amino acids: CASSLSRRLAGLGYEQYF. As DNA, the CDR3 is TGTGCCAGCAGCTTATCCCGAAGGCTAGCGGGGTTGGGCTACGAGCAGTACTTC.

As for this clonotype: Since a much larger clone is just one base distant, this may be a read error. This chain joins TRBV5-1 and TRBJ2-3; TRBD2 is a possible D gene (5 bases). Trimming shortened V by 1 base and J by 4 bases, and 7 bases separated the two germline ends. The CDR3 length is 13 residues. Per the germline V gene, CDR1 is SGHRS and CDR2 is YFSETQ. The CDR3 reads CASSLPGADTQYF. CDR3 coding DNA: TGCGCCAGCAGCTTGCCCGGGGCAGATACGCAGTATTTT. Using reference TRBV5-1 and TRBJ2-3 for the parts outside the CDR3, the full variable domain is KAGVTQTPRYLIKTRGQQVTLSCSPISGHRSVSWYQQTPGQGLQFLFEYFSETQRNKGNFPGRFSGRQFSNSRSEMNVSTLELGDSALYLCASSLPGADTQYFGPGTRLTVL.

The J gene is TRBJ1-1, the V gene TRBV27; 7 bases align to TRBD1. The CDR3 has 15 residues. V shed 3 bases, J shed 0 bases, and the junction held 4 bases outside the gene matches. Germline loops: CDR1 MNHEY, CDR2 SMNVEV (reference sequence). In DNA form, the CDR3 reads TGTGCCAGCAGTTTTGGGGACAGAATGAACACTGAAGCTTTCTTT. It codes for CASSFGDRMNTEAFF.